The rows below give T cell receptor beta chains drawn from one sample of a study of identical twins. TCRdb itself ran the 5' RACE reads through MiXCR, one entry per CDR3 protein. The data contain about 570,000 distinct CDR3 sequences, 9.5% to 10% of them seen just once; the ten biggest clones take up more than 2.5%. The sample also formed part of further work on yellow fever vaccine responses in identical twins.

Sequencing was performed on PBMCs. All receptors derive from a woman aged 18-29 years in good health. Each CDR3 is given with its conserved first and last residue. A D gene is named only where the DNA matches it firmly. The listing skips clone size in some rows; elsewhere it reads once, few, many or a size class.

D: -; J: TRBJ2-1; size: many; V: TRBV7-9; CDR3: CASSPSLVASYNEQFF; DNA: TGTGCCAGCAGCCCGAGTTTGGTAGCCTCCTACAATGAGCAGTTCTTC
D: TRBD1; J: TRBJ1-2; size: -; V: TRBV6-5; CDR3: CASSYSESGGARGYTF; DNA: TGTGCCAGCAGTTACTCGGAGTCAGGGGGCGCGCGGGGCTACACCTTC
D: -; J: TRBJ1-1; size: few; V: TRBV12-3/TRBV12-4; CDR3: CASSLSMGGTEAFF; DNA: TGTGCCAGCAGTCTCAGCATGGGGGGGACTGAAGCTTTCTTT
D: -; J: TRBJ2-7; size: -; V: TRBV4-2; CDR3: CASSQEGINEQYF; DNA: TGTGCCAGCAGCCAAGAAGGGATCAACGAGCAGTACTTC
D: -; J: TRBJ2-2; size: -; V: TRBV2; CDR3: CASSEVASPNAGELFF; DNA: TGTGCCAGCAGTGAGGTCGCTAGCCCTAATGCCGGGGAGCTGTTTTTT
D: -; J: TRBJ2-1; size: few; V: TRBV6-5; CDR3: CASSYMGEAFF; DNA: TGTGCCAGCAGTTACATGGGGGAGGCGTTCTTC
D: TRBD1; J: TRBJ2-7; size: many; V: TRBV11-3; CDR3: CASSPRQGGMNEQYF; DNA: TGTGCCAGCAGCCCTCGACAGGGCGGTATGAACGAGCAGTACTTC
D: TRBD2; J: TRBJ2-5; size: few; V: TRBV9; CDR3: CASSVGGRAGGQETQYF; DNA: TGTGCCAGCAGCGTAGGAGGGAGAGCGGGGGGCCAAGAGACCCAGTACTTC
D: TRBD1; J: TRBJ2-7; size: -; V: TRBV29-1; CDR3: CSVEETGVYEQYF; DNA: TGCAGCGTTGAGGAGACAGGGGTCTACGAGCAGTACTTC
D: -; J: TRBJ2-1; size: few; V: TRBV21-1; CDR3: CASSKVPPTTPSPPEKQFF; DNA: TGTGCCAGCAGCAAAGTGCCCCCTACAACACCCTCCCCTCCAGAGAAGCAGTTCTTC
D: -; J: TRBJ2-2; size: few; V: TRBV27; CDR3: CASSSKEQQDTGELFF; DNA: TGTGCCAGCAGTTCCAAAGAACAGCAGGACACCGGGGAGCTGTTTTTT
D: -; J: TRBJ1-2; size: few; V: TRBV11-2; CDR3: CASSPREIGYGYTF; DNA: TGTGCCAGCAGCCCCAGGGAGATAGGATATGGCTACACCTTC
D: TRBD2; J: TRBJ2-2; size: -; V: TRBV28; CDR3: CASSSSSGGPNTGELFF; DNA: TGTGCCAGCAGTTCATCTAGCGGGGGGCCGAACACCGGGGAGCTGTTTTTT
D: -; J: TRBJ2-1; size: many; V: TRBV28; CDR3: CASSLGGEQFF; DNA: TGTGCCAGCAGTCTTGGGGGGGAGCAGTTCTTC
D: TRBD1; J: TRBJ2-1; size: -; V: TRBV28; CDR3: CASSAGGTSYNEQFF; DNA: TGTGCCAGCAGTGCAGGGGGCACCTCCTACAATGAGCAGTTCTTC
D: -; J: TRBJ2-7; size: many; V: TRBV6-2/TRBV6-3; CDR3: CASSLDIDRPQYF; DNA: TGTGCCAGCAGTCTCGACATCGATCGGCCGCAGTACTTC
D: -; J: TRBJ1-6; size: many; V: TRBV18; CDR3: CASSPPRTADSPLHF; DNA: TGTGCCAGCTCACCACCCAGGACAGCCGATTCACCCCTCCACTTT
D: -; J: TRBJ2-3; size: few; V: TRBV5-1; CDR3: CASSRMGGSTDTQYF; DNA: TGCGCCAGCAGCCGCATGGGGGGCTCGACAGATACGCAGTATTTT
D: -; J: TRBJ2-1; size: many; V: TRBV5-1; CDR3: CASSGRTEYNEQFF; DNA: TGCGCCAGCAGTGGGCGGACCGAATACAATGAGCAGTTCTTC
D: -; J: TRBJ2-7; size: -; V: TRBV6-2/TRBV6-3; CDR3: CASSYDHGLPLTYEQYF; DNA: TGTGCCAGCAGTTACGACCACGGGTTGCCACTCACCTACGAGCAGTACTTC
D: -; J: TRBJ2-7; size: many; V: TRBV12-3/TRBV12-4; CDR3: CASSFGGNSYEQYF; DNA: TGTGCCAGCAGTTTTGGCGGAAACTCCTACGAGCAGTACTTC
D: TRBD2; J: TRBJ2-3; size: few; V: TRBV9; CDR3: CASSSRGTSGPRPSTDTQYF; DNA: TGTGCCAGCAGCTCAAGGGGGACTAGCGGGCCCCGACCGAGTACAGATACGCAGTATTTT
D: TRBD2; J: TRBJ2-5; size: -; V: TRBV7-2; CDR3: CASSSGRTSGETQYF; DNA: TGTGCCAGCAGCTCCGGCCGGACTAGCGGGGAGACCCAGTACTTC
D: TRBD1; J: TRBJ2-7; size: few; V: TRBV3-1; CDR3: CASSQQRDRGRYEQYF; DNA: TGTGCCAGCAGCCAGCAGAGGGACAGGGGTCGTTACGAGCAGTACTTC
D: TRBD2; J: TRBJ2-2; size: many; V: TRBV13; CDR3: CASSLRLAGTGELFF; DNA: TGTGCCAGCAGCCTCAGACTAGCGGGGACCGGGGAGCTGTTTTTT
D: -; J: TRBJ2-5; size: -; V: TRBV4-3; CDR3: CASSQDGRQEETQYF; DNA: TGCGCCAGCAGCCAAGATGGGAGACAGGAAGAGACCCAGTACTTC
D: TRBD1; J: TRBJ2-5; size: -; V: TRBV29-1; CDR3: CSTDRGSGTQYF; DNA: TGCAGCACAGACAGGGGGAGCGGGACCCAGTACTTC
D: -; J: TRBJ1-6; size: -; V: TRBV2; CDR3: CASKQASSPLHF; DNA: TGTGCCAGCAAGCAGGCATCTTCACCCCTCCACTTT
D: -; J: TRBJ1-1; size: few; V: TRBV7-2; CDR3: CASSLNGWTEAFF; DNA: TGTGCCAGCAGCTTAAACGGGTGGACTGAAGCTTTCTTT
D: -; J: TRBJ2-7; size: many; V: TRBV5-6; CDR3: CASSLLGVEQYF; DNA: TGTGCCAGCAGCTTGTTAGGGGTCGAGCAGTACTTC
D: TRBD2; J: TRBJ2-7; size: many; V: TRBV6-5; CDR3: CASSQLAGDSYEQYF; DNA: TGTGCCAGCAGTCAATTAGCGGGGGACTCCTACGAGCAGTACTTC
D: -; J: TRBJ2-2; size: many; V: TRBV5-5; CDR3: CASSLTGPNTGELFF; DNA: TGTGCCAGCAGCTTGACAGGGCCGAACACCGGGGAGCTGTTTTTT
D: TRBD2; J: TRBJ2-1; size: -; V: TRBV24-1; CDR3: CATSDPGLAGAEQFF; DNA: TGTGCCACCAGTGACCCCGGACTAGCGGGGGCTGAGCAGTTCTTC
D: -; J: TRBJ2-6; size: many; V: TRBV10-3; CDR3: CAISDGGSGANVLTF; DNA: TGTGCCATCAGCGACGGGGGCTCTGGGGCCAACGTCCTGACTTTC
D: -; J: TRBJ2-2; size: few; V: TRBV19; CDR3: CASLARNTGELFF; DNA: TGTGCCAGTTTAGCGAGGAACACCGGGGAGCTGTTTTTT
D: TRBD2; J: TRBJ2-5; size: -; V: TRBV5-1; CDR3: CASSPLAGESKTQYF; DNA: TGCGCCAGCAGCCCTCTAGCGGGGGAAAGTAAGACCCAGTACTTC
D: TRBD1; J: TRBJ1-2; size: -; V: TRBV7-9; CDR3: CASSDQTGGNYGYTF; DNA: TGTGCCAGCAGCGATCAGACAGGGGGGAACTATGGCTACACCTTC
D: TRBD2; J: TRBJ2-3; size: many; V: TRBV20-1; CDR3: CSADGLAGEDTQYF; DNA: TGCAGTGCTGATGGACTAGCGGGAGAAGATACGCAGTATTTT
D: -; J: TRBJ2-3; size: few; V: TRBV27; CDR3: CASSLSFIDYPSTDTQYF; DNA: TGTGCCAGCAGTTTATCCTTCATCGACTATCCGAGCACAGATACGCAGTATTTT
D: -; J: TRBJ2-3; size: few; V: TRBV5-1; CDR3: CASSLHSGTDTQYF; DNA: TGCGCCAGCAGCCTGCATTCGGGGACAGATACGCAGTATTTT
D: TRBD2; J: TRBJ2-1; size: -; V: TRBV7-9; CDR3: CASSLASSGGGHEQFF; DNA: TGTGCCAGCAGCTTAGCGTCCAGCGGGGGCGGCCATGAGCAGTTCTTC
D: TRBD1; J: TRBJ2-7; size: once; V: TRBV29-1; CDR3: CSVEGKPGQGGYEQYF; DNA: TGCAGCGTTGAAGGCAAACCGGGACAGGGGGGCTACGAGCAGTACTTC
D: -; J: TRBJ2-5; size: few; V: TRBV20-1; CDR3: CSARTGREQETQYF; DNA: TGCAGTGCTAGAACGGGCAGGGAACAAGAGACCCAGTACTTC
D: -; J: TRBJ2-1; size: -; V: TRBV7-9; CDR3: CASSLNWDNEQFF; DNA: TGTGCCAGCAGCTTAAACTGGGACAATGAGCAGTTCTTC
D: -; J: TRBJ1-2; size: many; V: TRBV6-2/TRBV6-3; CDR3: CASSDGLIYGYTF; DNA: TGTGCCAGCAGTGACGGACTGATCTATGGCTACACCTTC
D: TRBD1; J: TRBJ2-3; size: few; V: TRBV9; CDR3: CASSTGTGSGSDTQYF; DNA: TGTGCCAGCAGCACAGGGACAGGTAGCGGATCAGATACGCAGTATTTT
D: -; J: TRBJ2-1; size: -; V: TRBV9; CDR3: CASSALTQSVQFF; DNA: TGTGCCAGCAGCGCCCTGACCCAGTCGGTGCAGTTCTTC
D: -; J: TRBJ2-7; size: -; V: TRBV5-1; CDR3: CASSLVVGKSSYEQYF; DNA: TGCGCCAGCAGCTTGGTGGTAGGGAAGAGCTCCTACGAGCAGTACTTC
D: TRBD2; J: TRBJ2-1; size: many; V: TRBV9; CDR3: CASSVGAAGASYNEQFF; DNA: TGTGCCAGCAGCGTAGGGGCAGCGGGAGCGTCCTACAATGAGCAGTTCTTC
D: TRBD1; J: TRBJ2-5; size: many; V: TRBV6-4; CDR3: CASSQGAQETQYF; DNA: TGTGCCAGCAGTCAGGGGGCCCAAGAGACCCAGTACTTC
D: -; J: TRBJ2-2; size: many; V: TRBV3-1; CDR3: CASRQSGNTGELFF; DNA: TGTGCCAGCAGGCAATCAGGGAACACCGGGGAGCTGTTTTTT
D: -; J: TRBJ1-1; size: many; V: TRBV7-9; CDR3: CAAYREENTEAFF; DNA: TGTGCCGCCTACAGGGAGGAGAATACTGAAGCTTTCTTT
D: TRBD2; J: TRBJ2-1; size: -; V: TRBV11-2; CDR3: CASSLGTSDILGSGNEQFF; DNA: TGTGCCAGCAGCTTAGGGACTAGTGATATACTGGGGTCCGGCAATGAGCAGTTCTTC
D: TRBD2; J: TRBJ2-3; size: -; V: TRBV4-3; CDR3: CASSQAGGGSDTQYF; DNA: TGCGCCAGCAGCCAAGCGGGGGGGGGCTCAGATACGCAGTATTTT
D: -; J: TRBJ2-3; size: -; V: TRBV12-3/TRBV12-4; CDR3: CASSFIPDTQYF; DNA: TGTGCCAGCAGTTTCATCCCAGATACGCAGTATTTT
D: TRBD1; J: TRBJ2-3; size: few; V: TRBV5-5; CDR3: CASSIGQGALGDTQYF; DNA: TGTGCCAGCAGCATCGGACAGGGGGCGCTGGGAGATACGCAGTATTTT
D: TRBD2; J: TRBJ2-2; size: few; V: TRBV11-2; CDR3: CASSRGLAGGPGTGELFF; DNA: TGTGCCAGCAGCCGAGGACTAGCGGGAGGGCCCGGCACCGGGGAGCTGTTTTTT
D: TRBD1; J: TRBJ2-6; size: -; V: TRBV4-1; CDR3: CASSQVGQGALRANVLTF; DNA: TGCGCCAGCAGCCAAGTCGGACAGGGGGCTTTACGGGCCAACGTCCTGACTTTC
D: -; J: TRBJ1-4; size: many; V: TRBV3-1; CDR3: CASSQGSGYNEKLFF; DNA: TGTGCCAGCAGCCAGGGTTCGGGATATAATGAAAAACTGTTTTTT
D: TRBD2; J: TRBJ2-7; size: -; V: TRBV5-1; CDR3: CASSLLGTNYEQYF; DNA: TGCGCCAGCAGCTTGCTCGGGACTAACTACGAGCAGTACTTC